The rows below give T cell receptor beta chains drawn from one sample of a study of blood T cell repertoires in COVID-19. This table comes from immunoSEQ multiplex PCR, and its TCRdb copy is limited to in-frame clones, with some not included. Of about 170,000 clones in the sample, 85% were seen once. Sequencing was performed on peripheral blood. The receptors shown here come from a human donor with acute or convalescent COVID-19. The donor label of this sample is uncertain. Both conserved end residues are part of each CDR3. A D gene is named only where the DNA matches it firmly. A clone size is listed for some rows: how often the clone was seen (once, few, many), or a class if it is expanded.

j_gene | v_gene | abundance | d_gene | CDR3nt | CDR3aa
TRBJ2-7 | TRBV11-3 | . | TRBD1 | TGTGCCAGCAGCCCCGAGGCCAGGGGGCACTACGAGCAGTACTTC | CASSPEARGHYEQYF
TRBJ2-2 | TRBV6-5 | . | TRBD1 | TGTGCCAGCAGGAGAACAGGGGGCACCGGGGAGCTGTTTTTT | CASRRTGGTGELFF
TRBJ1-3 | TRBV7-9 | . | . | TGTGCCAGCAGCTCCACGGACTGGAATTCTGGAAACACCATATATTTT | CASSSTDWNSGNTIYF
TRBJ2-7 | TRBV5-1 | . | TRBD2 | TGCGCCAGCAGCTTGACTAGCGGGGGTACGCGGGAGCAGTACTTC | CASSLTSGGTREQYF
TRBJ1-4 | TRBV30 | . | TRBD1 | TGTGCCCACTCAGGGGGAACGGGAGAAAAACTGTTTTTT | CAHSGGTGEKLFF
TRBJ2-5 | TRBV14 | . | TRBD2 | TGTGCCAGCAGCCACCCAGGACTAGCGGGCCAAGAGACCCAGTACTTC | CASSHPGLAGQETQYF
TRBJ2-3 | TRBV5-1 | . | TRBD2 | TGCGCCAGCAGCTTGGGTGTCGGGGGGAGCACAGATACGCAGTATTTT | CASSLGVGGSTDTQYF
TRBJ1-2 | TRBV29-1 | . | TRBD1 | TGCAGCGGGGGACAGGGGGCGCCCGGCTATGGCTACACCTTC | CSGGQGAPGYGYTF
TRBJ2-5 | TRBV3-1/TRBV3-2 | . | . | TGTGCCAGCAGCCAAGTGAGGGAGACCCAGTACTTC | CASSQVRETQYF
TRBJ2-2 | TRBV6-1 | . | TRBD2 | TGTGCCAGCAGGAGCGGGGCGAACACCGGGGAGCTGTTTTTT | CASRSGANTGELFF
TRBJ2-7 | TRBV28 | . | TRBD1 | TGTGCCAGCAGTTTTGGGACAGGGGGTGTTAGGGAGCAGTACTTC | CASSFGTGGVREQYF
TRBJ2-7 | TRBV10-1 | few | TRBD2 | TGCGCCAGCAGTGAGTCCGCTAGCGGGGGGCCCCACGAGCAGTACTTC | CASSESASGGPHEQYF
TRBJ2-5 | TRBV7-2 | . | TRBD2 | TGTGCCAGCAGCAGCGGACTAGCGGGGGGCCAAGAGACCCAGTACTTC | CASSSGLAGGQETQYF
TRBJ1-1 | TRBV3-1/TRBV3-2 | . | . | TGTGCCAGCAGCCAACCAGGGATGAACACTGAAGCTTTCTTT | CASSQPGMNTEAFF
TRBJ1-2 | TRBV19 | . | . | TGTGCCAGTACCCCGGGACTGTCCTATGGCTACACCTTC | CASTPGLSYGYTF
TRBJ1-2 | TRBV15 | . | . | TGTGCCACCAGCAGAGGGGCCTATGGCTACACCTTC | CATSRGAYGYTF
TRBJ1-2 | TRBV24-1 | . | . | TGTGCCACCAGTGATTTACCTTCCCTAGGAGGCGGCTACACCTTC | CATSDLPSLGGGYTF
TRBJ1-4 | TRBV5-4 | . | TRBD1 | TGTGCCAGCAGCTTGAGGCAGGGGGGCGAAAAACTGTTTTTT | CASSLRQGGEKLFF
TRBJ2-1 | TRBV5-6 | . | TRBD2 | TGTGCCAGCAGCTTGGGGACGCCTGGGAGCGGGGGGAGGGGTGAGCAGTTCTTC | CASSLGTPGSGGRGEQFF
TRBJ2-2 | TRBV5-1 | . | . | TGCGCCAGCACTGCGGGGACCGGGGAGCTGTTTTTT | CASTAGTGELFF
TRBJ1-3 | TRBV9 | . | . | TGTGCCAGCAGTGTCGACAGTCTCCTCTCTGGAAACACCATATATTTT | CASSVDSLLSGNTIYF
TRBJ2-5 | TRBV11-3 | few | TRBD2 | TGTGCCAGCACAACTACCGGGAGGGGTGGGACCCAGTACTTC | CASTTTGRGGTQYF
TRBJ1-5 | TRBV28 | few | . | TGTGCCAGCAAATGGTCACAGGGATTTCAGCCCCAGCATTTT | CASKWSQGFQPQHF
TRBJ1-1 | TRBV19 | few | TRBD1 | TGTGCCAGTACCCGACAGGGGGCGAACACTGAAGCTTTCTTT | CASTRQGANTEAFF
TRBJ1-3 | TRBV5-6 | . | TRBD1 | TGTGCCAGCAGCTTAGGACAGGGCTTCCGATGGGGAAACACCATATATTTT | CASSLGQGFRWGNTIYF
TRBJ1-2 | TRBV10-1 | . | . | TGCGCCAGCAAAAAGACAGAACCTAACTATGGCTACACCTTC | CASKKTEPNYGYTF
TRBJ2-1 | TRBV29-1 | . | TRBD2 | TGCAGCGTCCCTTCCGGGGGGGCCTTCAATGAGCAGTTCTTC | CSVPSGGAFNEQFF